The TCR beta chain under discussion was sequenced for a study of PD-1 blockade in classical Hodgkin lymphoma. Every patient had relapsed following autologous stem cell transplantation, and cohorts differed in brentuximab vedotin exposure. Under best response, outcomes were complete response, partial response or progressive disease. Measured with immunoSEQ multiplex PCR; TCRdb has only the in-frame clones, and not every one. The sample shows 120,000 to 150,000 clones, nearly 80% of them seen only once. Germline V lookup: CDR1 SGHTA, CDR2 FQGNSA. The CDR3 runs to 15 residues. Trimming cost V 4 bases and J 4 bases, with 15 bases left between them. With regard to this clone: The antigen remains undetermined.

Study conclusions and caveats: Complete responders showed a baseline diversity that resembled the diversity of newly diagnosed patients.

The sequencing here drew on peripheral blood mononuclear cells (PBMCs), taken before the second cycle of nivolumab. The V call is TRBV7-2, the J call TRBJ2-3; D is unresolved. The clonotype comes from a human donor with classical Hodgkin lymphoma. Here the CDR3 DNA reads TGTGCCAGCAGCTCTTCCCGTGGAGCAGCAGATACGCAGTATTTT. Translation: CASSSSRGAADTQYF.